This is a list of T cell receptor beta chains from one sample in a study of Ad26.COV2.S vaccination and SARS-CoV-2 variants. The repertoire was sequenced with immunoSEQ multiplex PCR; TCRdb's copy has only in-frame clones and lacks some. The sample contains about 400,000 clones, 89% of which appear only once. This specimen consisted of peripheral blood, obtained in a trial of Ad26.COV2.S vaccine versus placebo. These receptors originate from a person between 18 and 65 years old who received the Ad26.COV2.S COVID-19 vaccine or a placebo. CDR3s include the opening cysteine and the closing phenylalanine or tryptophan. Fields, in order: V gene, D gene, J gene, clone size, CDR3 protein, CDR3 DNA. D genes are given only for firm matches. Only some rows state a clone size, as once, few, many or a class for expanded clones.

v_gene: TRBV3-1/TRBV3-2
d_gene: NA
j_gene: TRBJ2-1
abundance: once
CDR3aa: CASSHPRGPPRDEQFF
CDR3nt: TGTGCCAGCAGTCACCCCAGGGGCCCCCCGCGGGATGAGCAGTTCTTC

v_gene: TRBV10-2
d_gene: TRBD2
j_gene: TRBJ2-7
abundance: NA
CDR3aa: CASSALAGAEQYF
CDR3nt: TGCGCCAGCAGTGCCCTAGCGGGAGCCGAGCAGTACTTC

v_gene: TRBV12-3/TRBV12-4
d_gene: NA
j_gene: TRBJ2-1
abundance: NA
CDR3aa: CASSYHEQFF
CDR3nt: TGTGCCAGCAGCTACCATGAGCAGTTCTTC

v_gene: TRBV28
d_gene: NA
j_gene: TRBJ2-3
abundance: NA
CDR3aa: CASSPPVDTQYF
CDR3nt: TGTGCCAGCAGCCCCCCTGTGGATACGCAGTATTTT

v_gene: TRBV5-4
d_gene: NA
j_gene: TRBJ1-2
abundance: NA
CDR3aa: CASSLWAANYGYTF
CDR3nt: TGTGCCAGCAGCTTGTGGGCAGCCAACTATGGCTACACCTTC

v_gene: TRBV29-1
d_gene: NA
j_gene: TRBJ2-7
abundance: NA
CDR3aa: CSVEVADYEQYF
CDR3nt: TGCAGCGTTGAAGTGGCGGACTACGAGCAGTACTTC

v_gene: TRBV11-2
d_gene: NA
j_gene: TRBJ2-3
abundance: NA
CDR3aa: CASSYLAGQADTQYF
CDR3nt: TGTGCCAGCAGCTACCTAGCGGGACAGGCAGATACGCAGTATTTT

v_gene: TRBV7-2
d_gene: TRBD2
j_gene: TRBJ2-1
abundance: NA
CDR3aa: CASSLVGLKNEQFF
CDR3nt: TGTGCCAGCAGCTTAGTGGGACTAAAGAATGAGCAGTTCTTC

v_gene: TRBV3-1/TRBV3-2
d_gene: NA
j_gene: TRBJ2-1
abundance: once
CDR3aa: CASSQSSYNEQFF
CDR3nt: TGTGCCAGCAGCCAGAGCTCCTACAATGAGCAGTTCTTC

v_gene: TRBV5-6
d_gene: NA
j_gene: TRBJ2-7
abundance: NA
CDR3aa: CASSSPFYEQYF
CDR3nt: TGTGCCAGCAGCTCACCGTTCTACGAGCAGTACTTC

v_gene: TRBV27
d_gene: TRBD1
j_gene: TRBJ1-2
abundance: few
CDR3aa: CASSLNRGRRRYTF
CDR3nt: TGTGCCAGCAGTTTGAACAGGGGTCGTCGTAGGTACACCTTC

v_gene: TRBV4-3
d_gene: TRBD2
j_gene: TRBJ2-1
abundance: NA
CDR3aa: CASSQDSSGSYNEQFF
CDR3nt: TGCGCCAGCAGCCAAGATTCAAGCGGGAGCTACAATGAGCAGTTCTTC

v_gene: TRBV5-1
d_gene: NA
j_gene: TRBJ2-3
abundance: NA
CDR3aa: CASGTSRGADTQYF
CDR3nt: TGCGCCAGTGGGACCTCAAGGGGCGCAGATACGCAGTATTTT

v_gene: TRBV4-1
d_gene: TRBD1
j_gene: TRBJ2-1
abundance: once
CDR3aa: CASSQEPRTGGKDEQFF
CDR3nt: TGCGCCAGCAGCCAAGAGCCGAGGACAGGGGGTAAGGATGAGCAGTTCTTC

v_gene: TRBV4-2
d_gene: NA
j_gene: TRBJ2-5
abundance: NA
CDR3aa: CASSQGVGVVVETQYF
CDR3nt: TGTGCCAGCAGCCAAGGGGTGGGAGTGGTGGTCGAGACCCAGTACTTC

v_gene: TRBV11-2
d_gene: NA
j_gene: TRBJ1-5
abundance: NA
CDR3aa: CASSLALGGYQPQHF
CDR3nt: TGTGCCAGCAGCTTAGCCCTGGGGGGGTATCAGCCCCAGCATTTT

v_gene: TRBV5-6
d_gene: NA
j_gene: TRBJ1-1
abundance: NA
CDR3aa: CASSLAGGVLGNTEAFF
CDR3nt: TGTGCCAGCAGCTTGGCCGGTGGTGTCCTGGGGAACACTGAAGCTTTCTTT

v_gene: TRBV5-1
d_gene: TRBD1
j_gene: TRBJ2-7
abundance: once
CDR3aa: CASSPGQGAVSYEQYF
CDR3nt: TGCGCCAGCAGCCCAGGACAGGGGGCGGTTTCCTACGAGCAGTACTTC

v_gene: TRBV6-1
d_gene: TRBD1
j_gene: TRBJ2-7
abundance: NA
CDR3aa: CASSEVGTGHF
CDR3nt: TGTGCCAGCAGTGAAGTTGGGACAGGGCACTTC

v_gene: TRBV4-2
d_gene: NA
j_gene: TRBJ2-3
abundance: NA
CDR3aa: CASSQGMPDTQYF
CDR3nt: TGTGCCAGCAGCCAAGGTATGCCAGATACGCAGTATTTT

v_gene: TRBV24-1
d_gene: NA
j_gene: TRBJ2-1
abundance: NA
CDR3aa: CATSDPKDTRSYNEQFF
CDR3nt: TGTGCCACCAGTGACCCCAAGGACACACGCTCCTACAATGAGCAGTTCTTC

v_gene: TRBV19
d_gene: NA
j_gene: TRBJ2-2
abundance: NA
CDR3aa: CASSSVGTGELFF
CDR3nt: TGTGCCAGTAGTTCGGTCGGCACCGGGGAGCTGTTTTTT

v_gene: TRBV28
d_gene: NA
j_gene: TRBJ2-6
abundance: NA
CDR3aa: CASSLLAGANVLTF
CDR3nt: TGTGCCAGCAGTTTACTAGCTGGGGCCAACGTCCTGACTTTC

v_gene: TRBV6-5
d_gene: NA
j_gene: TRBJ2-7
abundance: NA
CDR3aa: CASSYKGYEQYF
CDR3nt: TGTGCCAGCAGTTACAAGGGTTACGAGCAGTACTTC

v_gene: TRBV7-9
d_gene: TRBD2
j_gene: TRBJ2-1
abundance: once
CDR3aa: CASSYLPGLAGKSYNEQFF
CDR3nt: TGTGCCAGCAGCTATTTACCGGGACTAGCGGGGAAATCCTACAATGAGCAGTTCTTC

v_gene: TRBV2
d_gene: NA
j_gene: TRBJ2-2
abundance: NA
CDR3aa: CASRPQGNTGELFF
CDR3nt: TGTGCCAGCAGACCCCAGGGGAACACCGGGGAGCTGTTTTTT

v_gene: TRBV7-2
d_gene: NA
j_gene: TRBJ2-7
abundance: NA
CDR3aa: CASSLGRASYEQYF
CDR3nt: TGTGCCAGCAGCTTGGGGCGGGCCTCCTACGAGCAGTACTTC

v_gene: TRBV12-5
d_gene: TRBD1
j_gene: TRBJ1-5
abundance: NA
CDR3aa: CASGPDRFSNQPQHF
CDR3nt: TGTGCTAGTGGCCCGGACAGGTTTAGCAATCAGCCCCAGCATTTT

v_gene: TRBV9
d_gene: NA
j_gene: TRBJ1-2
abundance: NA
CDR3aa: CASQGRLDRWVYGYTF
CDR3nt: TGTGCCTCCCAAGGTCGTTTGGACAGATGGGTATATGGCTACACCTTC

v_gene: TRBV9
d_gene: NA
j_gene: TRBJ1-3
abundance: once
CDR3aa: CASSPDPENTIYF
CDR3nt: TGTGCCAGCAGCCCCGACCCGGAGAACACCATATATTTT

v_gene: TRBV27
d_gene: TRBD2
j_gene: TRBJ2-1
abundance: NA
CDR3aa: CASGREGYNEQFF
CDR3nt: TGTGCCAGCGGGCGGGAGGGTTACAATGAGCAGTTCTTC

v_gene: TRBV11-2
d_gene: TRBD2
j_gene: TRBJ2-1
abundance: NA
CDR3aa: CASSLDRREGNEQFF
CDR3nt: TGTGCCAGCAGCTTAGATCGTCGGGAGGGGAATGAGCAGTTCTTC

v_gene: TRBV28
d_gene: TRBD1
j_gene: TRBJ1-6
abundance: NA
CDR3aa: CASSLIQGARGSPLHF
CDR3nt: TGTGCCAGCAGCCTCATCCAGGGGGCAAGAGGTTCACCCCTCCACTTT

v_gene: TRBV6-2/TRBV6-3
d_gene: NA
j_gene: TRBJ2-1
abundance: NA
CDR3aa: CASSGPQRSEEFF
CDR3nt: TGTGCCAGCAGTGGCCCCCAGAGGTCCGAAGAGTTCTTC

v_gene: TRBV2
d_gene: NA
j_gene: TRBJ2-7
abundance: once
CDR3aa: CASSAAYEQYF
CDR3nt: TGTGCCAGCAGTGCGGCCTACGAGCAGTACTTC

v_gene: TRBV5-6
d_gene: NA
j_gene: TRBJ1-5
abundance: NA
CDR3aa: CASSLYRGGNQPQHF
CDR3nt: TGTGCCAGCAGCTTGTACCGGGGTGGCAATCAGCCCCAGCATTTT

v_gene: TRBV6-5
d_gene: NA
j_gene: TRBJ2-3
abundance: NA
CDR3aa: CASSPGQHTDTQYF
CDR3nt: TGTGCCAGCAGCCCCGGCCAACACACAGATACGCAGTATTTT

v_gene: TRBV2
d_gene: TRBD1
j_gene: TRBJ1-1
abundance: NA
CDR3aa: CARTGGMNTEAFF
CDR3nt: TGTGCCAGGACAGGGGGCATGAACACTGAAGCTTTCTTT

v_gene: TRBV28
d_gene: NA
j_gene: TRBJ1-5
abundance: NA
CDR3aa: CASTGGPKGNQPQHF
CDR3nt: TGTGCCAGCACTGGGGGTCCAAAAGGGAATCAGCCCCAGCATTTT

v_gene: TRBV3-1/TRBV3-2
d_gene: TRBD1
j_gene: TRBJ2-7
abundance: NA
CDR3aa: CASSRTGINEQYF
CDR3nt: TGTGCCAGCAGCCGGACAGGAATTAACGAGCAGTACTTC

v_gene: TRBV20-1
d_gene: TRBD2
j_gene: TRBJ2-7
abundance: once
CDR3aa: CSASQSKGTSQRYEQYF
CDR3nt: TGCAGTGCTAGTCAATCCAAAGGGACTAGCCAGCGGTACGAGCAGTACTTC

v_gene: TRBV5-6
d_gene: NA
j_gene: TRBJ2-6
abundance: NA
CDR3aa: CASSTTGSPYNVLTF
CDR3nt: TGTGCCAGCAGCACAACAGGGTCCCCGTACAACGTCCTGACTTTC

v_gene: TRBV27
d_gene: NA
j_gene: TRBJ2-7
abundance: NA
CDR3aa: CASSLFVMGERVYEQYF
CDR3nt: TGTGCCAGCAGTTTATTTGTTATGGGGGAGCGGGTCTACGAGCAGTACTTC

v_gene: TRBV28
d_gene: TRBD2
j_gene: TRBJ2-3
abundance: NA
CDR3aa: CASSLDRAGGGDTQYF
CDR3nt: TGTGCCAGCAGTTTAGATCGGGCGGGAGGGGGAGATACGCAGTATTTT

v_gene: TRBV2
d_gene: NA
j_gene: TRBJ1-4
abundance: NA
CDR3aa: CASEADGGEKLFF
CDR3nt: TGTGCCAGCGAGGCGGACGGGGGTGAAAAACTGTTTTTT

v_gene: TRBV7-8
d_gene: TRBD2
j_gene: TRBJ2-1
abundance: NA
CDR3aa: CASSSGLAGEQFF
CDR3nt: TGTGCCAGCAGCTCAGGACTAGCGGGTGAGCAGTTCTTC

v_gene: TRBV5-1
d_gene: TRBD2
j_gene: TRBJ2-3
abundance: NA
CDR3aa: CASSTGLASGSSTDTQYF
CDR3nt: TGCGCCAGCAGCACCGGACTAGCATCGGGATCTAGCACAGATACGCAGTATTTT

v_gene: TRBV14
d_gene: NA
j_gene: TRBJ2-6
abundance: few
CDR3aa: CASGGPGPSSGANVLTF
CDR3nt: TGTGCCAGCGGGGGCCCGGGCCCAAGCTCTGGGGCCAACGTCCTGACTTTC

v_gene: TRBV5-1
d_gene: NA
j_gene: TRBJ2-3
abundance: NA
CDR3aa: CASSLVGGSFGDTQYF
CDR3nt: TGCGCCAGCAGCTTGGTTGGGGGGAGCTTCGGAGATACGCAGTATTTT

v_gene: TRBV3-1/TRBV3-2
d_gene: NA
j_gene: TRBJ2-6
abundance: NA
CDR3aa: CASSQVFAGRSGANVLTF
CDR3nt: TGTGCCAGCAGCCAAGTTTTTGCAGGGCGCTCTGGGGCCAACGTCCTGACTTTC

v_gene: TRBV5-4
d_gene: NA
j_gene: TRBJ2-2
abundance: once
CDR3aa: CASSLGGANTGELFF
CDR3nt: TGTGCCAGCAGCTTGGGAGGGGCGAACACCGGGGAGCTGTTTTTT

v_gene: TRBV29-1
d_gene: TRBD2
j_gene: TRBJ2-7
abundance: NA
CDR3aa: CSAGTSYEQYF
CDR3nt: TGCAGCGCCGGGACTAGCTACGAGCAGTACTTC

v_gene: TRBV5-4
d_gene: TRBD2
j_gene: TRBJ2-2
abundance: NA
CDR3aa: CASSLGIRAGGETGELFF
CDR3nt: TGTGCCAGCAGCTTGGGGATTAGAGCGGGAGGGGAAACCGGGGAGCTGTTTTTT

v_gene: TRBV5-8
d_gene: TRBD2
j_gene: TRBJ2-5
abundance: NA
CDR3aa: CASSPRVAGEWETQYF
CDR3nt: TGTGCCAGCAGCCCCCGGGTAGCGGGAGAGTGGGAGACCCAGTACTTC

v_gene: TRBV5-3
d_gene: NA
j_gene: TRBJ1-2
abundance: NA
CDR3aa: CARSGLYGYTF
CDR3nt: TGTGCCAGAAGCGGACTCTATGGCTACACCTTC

v_gene: TRBV5-1
d_gene: TRBD2
j_gene: TRBJ2-3
abundance: NA
CDR3aa: CASSLRRLAGGPITDTQYF
CDR3nt: TGCGCCAGCAGCTTGAGGAGACTAGCGGGAGGCCCTATAACAGATACGCAGTATTTT